This T cell receptor (beta chain) was captured by sequencing in a study of blood T cell repertoires in COVID-19 (dated by TCRdb to about 2020). Study-level background: The collaborator samples originated in the United States, Italy and Spain and spanned the acute and convalescent phases of COVID-19. Samples came from the ongoing ImmuneRACE study (first 160 participants) plus 1,254 subjects from 6 global collaborators. HLA class I and class II types, where available, came from metadata supplied by the sample provider rather than from assay-based typing. The prospective study material was composed of cDNA or gDNA derived from T cells, B-cell-depleted T cells, or PBMCs. Nearly every sample came with metadata listing a de-identified subject ID, COVID-19 status, age in years and sex. The dataset comprised deeply sampled blood TCRbeta repertoires from subjects exposed to, actively infected with, or recovered from COVID-19. The repertoires were released in a freely available public database intended as a resource for research on the immune response to SARS-CoV-2. Study-level results and caveats: How much clinical and demographic metadata was included differed by source and by participant, and the metadata was provided uncurated.

Worth noting for this clone: Its antigen is still unknown. No base quality information exists; no much larger clone differs at one position.

TCRbeta CDR3 regions were amplified from genomic DNA using the immunoSEQ Assay, a bias-controlled multiplex PCR. In the original analysis: The number of nucleated cells in each sample was estimated from the amplification of reference gene primers within the assay. Sequence reads were collapsed and filtered to measure the absolute abundance of every unique TCRbeta CDR3 rearrangement. For each sample, productive Simpson clonality was calculated by taking the square root of Simpson's diversity index across productive rearrangements. TCRdb carries this immuneACCESS record with in-frame sequences only. Its versions omit some clonotypes, under half of them owing to an unresolved V gene in the studies checked, with the rest unexplained. D and trimming come from the DNA, and the V and J calls and clone size come from that table. In this sample the table shows 90,000 to 120,000 clones, roughly 88% of which occur a single time. The ten most abundant clones make up around 6% of the sample.

Each collaborating institution followed its own protocols to collect whole blood in K2EDTA tubes. For TCRbeta analysis, collaborator samples were shipped as frozen whole blood, as isolated PBMCs, or as DNA extracted from either sample type. V is pared back by 3 bases and J by 2 bases, with 10 bases lying between the germline termini. The CDR3 starts with the cysteine, ends with the phenylalanine, and has 14 residues. Only the CDR3 DNA stays, 42 bases, in frame from base 1. For CDR1 and CDR2, the germline V gene lists SNHLY and FYNNEI. The sequenced material came from peripheral blood. This receptor was taken from a woman aged 60-75 years with acute or convalescent COVID-19. The sequence is built from TRBV2 and TRBJ2-5; confidence is insufficient to name the D gene. The DNA sequence follows: TGTGCCAGCAGTGAGGCTAGGAAGCAAGAGACCCAGTACTTC. It encodes CASSEARKQETQYF.